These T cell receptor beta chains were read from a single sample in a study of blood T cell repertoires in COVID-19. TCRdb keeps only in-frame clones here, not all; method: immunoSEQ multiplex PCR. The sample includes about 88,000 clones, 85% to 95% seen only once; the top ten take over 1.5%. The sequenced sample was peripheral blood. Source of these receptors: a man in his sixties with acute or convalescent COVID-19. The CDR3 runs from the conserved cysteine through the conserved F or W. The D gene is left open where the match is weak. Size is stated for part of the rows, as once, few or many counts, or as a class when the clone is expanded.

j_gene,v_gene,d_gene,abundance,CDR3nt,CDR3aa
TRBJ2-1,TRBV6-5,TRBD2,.,TGTGCCAGCAGAGAGGGACTAGCCCATCTCAATGAGCAGTTCTTC,CASREGLAHLNEQFF
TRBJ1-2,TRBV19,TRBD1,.,TGTGCCAGTAGTACGGACAGGGCCAGCGGGGGCTACACCTTC,CASSTDRASGGYTF
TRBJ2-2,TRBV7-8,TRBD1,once,TGTGCCAGCAGGCCCGACAGGGATCAGAACACCGGGGAGCTGTTTTTT,CASRPDRDQNTGELFF
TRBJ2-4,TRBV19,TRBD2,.,TGTGCCAGTAGTATAGTGGGAGGGATCCACATTCAGTACTTC,CASSIVGGIHIQYF
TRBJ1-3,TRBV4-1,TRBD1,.,TGCGCCAGCAGCCAAAGCCCCCAACCAGGGGGCTCTGGAAACACCATATATTTT,CASSQSPQPGGSGNTIYF
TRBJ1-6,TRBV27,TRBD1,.,TGTGCCAGCGGAGAAGGACAGGGCTATAATTCACCCCTCCACTTT,CASGEGQGYNSPLHF
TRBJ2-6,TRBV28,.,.,TGTGCCAGCAGTTTCGACAGGTGGGACTCTGGGGCCAACGTCCTGACTTTC,CASSFDRWDSGANVLTF
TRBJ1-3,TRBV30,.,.,TGTGCCTGGAACCCAACAGCACAGCCGTCTGGAAACACCATATATTTT,CAWNPTAQPSGNTIYF
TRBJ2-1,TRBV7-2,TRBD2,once,TGTGCCAGCAGCTTTTTAGCGGGCACCTACAATGAGCAGTTCTTC,CASSFLAGTYNEQFF
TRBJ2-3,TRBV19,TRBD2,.,TGTGCCAGTAGTCTCGGGACTAGCGGGGATACGCAGTATTTT,CASSLGTSGDTQYF
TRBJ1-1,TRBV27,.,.,TGTGCCAGCAGCCGAAAGACAGGACTCACTGAAGCTTTCTTT,CASSRKTGLTEAFF
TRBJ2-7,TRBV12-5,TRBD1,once,TGTGCTAGTGGGGGAGGACAGGGTGTCGACGAGCAGTACTTC,CASGGGQGVDEQYF
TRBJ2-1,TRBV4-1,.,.,TGCGCCAGCAGCCAGGGAACCCGGGAGTCCTCCTACAATGAGCAGTTCTTC,CASSQGTRESSYNEQFF
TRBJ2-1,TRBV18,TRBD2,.,TGTGCCAGCTCACCACTGAAAGCGGGAGAGGGAAATGAGCAGTTCTTC,CASSPLKAGEGNEQFF
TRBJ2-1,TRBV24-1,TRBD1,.,TGTGCCACCAGTGACCTGGACAGGGGGCGGGGCTCCTACAATGAGCAGTTCTTC,CATSDLDRGRGSYNEQFF
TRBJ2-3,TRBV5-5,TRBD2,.,TGTGCCAGCAGCCGAGGACTAGCGGGAGTTGGCACAGATACGCAGTATTTT,CASSRGLAGVGTDTQYF
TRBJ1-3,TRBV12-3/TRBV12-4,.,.,TGTGCCACCTCGGGTCTCACTGGAAACACCATATATTTT,CATSGLTGNTIYF
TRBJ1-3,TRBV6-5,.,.,TGTGCCAGCAGCCCCTCCTTTGACACCATATATTTT,CASSPSFDTIYF
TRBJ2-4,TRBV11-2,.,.,TGTGCCAGCAGCTTGATCCGGGGGGCTGACATTCAGTACTTC,CASSLIRGADIQYF
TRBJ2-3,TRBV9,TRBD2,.,TGTGCCAGCAGCGTGGGAGCGGGAGTGGGCGCAGATACGCAGTATTTT,CASSVGAGVGADTQYF
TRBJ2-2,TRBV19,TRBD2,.,TGTGCCAGTAGTAGCGGGAGGGCCGTCGGGGAGCTGTTTTTT,CASSSGRAVGELFF
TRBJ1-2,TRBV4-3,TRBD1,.,TGCGCCAGCAGCCAACTTACAGGGGATGGCTACACCTTC,CASSQLTGDGYTF
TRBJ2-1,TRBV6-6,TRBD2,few,TGTGCCAGCAGACCACAGCGGGAGGGCAATGAGCAGTTCTTC,CASRPQREGNEQFF
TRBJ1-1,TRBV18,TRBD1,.,TGTGCCAGCTCACGACGGGACAGCAGGAACACTGAAGCTTTCTTT,CASSRRDSRNTEAFF
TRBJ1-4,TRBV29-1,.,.,TGCAGCGTTGAAGATCTAGCGGGTCGGGAAAAACTGTTTTTT,CSVEDLAGREKLFF
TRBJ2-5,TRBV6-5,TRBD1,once,TGTGCCAGCTGCCGGACAGGGGGCGCGGAGACCCAGTACTTC,CASCRTGGAETQYF
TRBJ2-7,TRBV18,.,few,TGTGCCAGCTCACCAGCCGTGAGCTCCTACGAGCAGTACTTC,CASSPAVSSYEQYF
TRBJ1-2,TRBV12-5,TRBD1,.,TGTGCTAGTGCCTGGGACAGGGGGTATGGCTACACCTTC,CASAWDRGYGYTF
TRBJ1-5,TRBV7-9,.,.,TGTGCCAGCAGTTCGACCGAGGGGGGGTATCAGCCCCAGCATTTT,CASSSTEGGYQPQHF
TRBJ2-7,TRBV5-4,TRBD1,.,TGTGCCAGCAGCTTGTCAGGGGGTTCGTCTGTCTTC,CASSLSGGSSVF
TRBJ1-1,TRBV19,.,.,TGTGCCAGTAGTGCAGGGGCTTACTACGAAGCTTTCTTT,CASSAGAYYEAFF
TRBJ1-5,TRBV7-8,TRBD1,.,TGTGCCAGCAGCTTAGTGCCACGGACAGGAAGTAATCAGCCCCAGCATTTT,CASSLVPRTGSNQPQHF
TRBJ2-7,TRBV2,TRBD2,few,TGTGCCAGCAGTGAAAAGACTAGCGGGAACTACGAGCAGTACTTC,CASSEKTSGNYEQYF
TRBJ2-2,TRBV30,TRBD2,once,TGTGCCTGGAGTGTAATGGGAGGGATCGGCGGGGAGCTGTTTTTT,CAWSVMGGIGGELFF
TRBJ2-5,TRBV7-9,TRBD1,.,TGTGCCAGCAGCTTGGCGGACAGGGAACAAGAGACCCAGTACTTC,CASSLADREQETQYF
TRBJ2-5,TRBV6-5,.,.,TGTGCCAGCAAGGTTCAGGGTTTAGGAGAGACCCAGTACTTC,CASKVQGLGETQYF
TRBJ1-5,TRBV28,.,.,TGTGCCAGCAGTCGCTCTGGGGGACTCAATCAGCCCCAGCATTTT,CASSRSGGLNQPQHF
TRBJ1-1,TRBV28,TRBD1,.,TGTGCCAGCAGAACAGGGGGCAGGAACACTGAAGCTTTCTTT,CASRTGGRNTEAFF
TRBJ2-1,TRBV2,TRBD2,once,TGTGCCAGCAGAGATCTTATGGCGGGAGCGAATGTCAATGAGCAGTTCTTC,CASRDLMAGANVNEQFF
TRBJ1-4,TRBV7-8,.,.,TGTGCCAGCAGCCGTCCTGATGAAAAACTGTTTTTT,CASSRPDEKLFF
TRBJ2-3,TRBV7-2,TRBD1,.,TGTGCCAGCAGCTGGGACAGGGGCACAGATACGCAGTATTTT,CASSWDRGTDTQYF
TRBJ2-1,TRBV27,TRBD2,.,TGTGCCAGCACCCCCGGGACTAGCGGGAGGAGTGAGCAGTTCTTC,CASTPGTSGRSEQFF
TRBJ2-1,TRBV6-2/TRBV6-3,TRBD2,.,TGTGCCAGCAGTTACCCGGGGACTAGCGGGAGGAGCTCCTACAATGAGCAGTTCTTC,CASSYPGTSGRSSYNEQFF
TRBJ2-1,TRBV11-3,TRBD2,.,TGTGCCAGCAGCTCCCCCGGGGGGGCGAAGCAGTTCTTC,CASSSPGGAKQFF
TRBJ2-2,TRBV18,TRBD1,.,TGTGCCAGCTCACGGGACAGGGAGAACACCGGGGAGCTGTTTTTT,CASSRDRENTGELFF
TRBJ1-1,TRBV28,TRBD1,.,TGTGCCAGCAGTGACAGGGGGCGGCCAGCTATCTTT,CASSDRGRPAIF
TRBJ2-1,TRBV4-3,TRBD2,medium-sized,TGCGCCAGCAGCCAAGGACTAGCGGGAGAGGGAAATGAGCAGTTCTTC,CASSQGLAGEGNEQFF
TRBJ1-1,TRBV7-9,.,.,TGTGCCAGCAGCTTAACGCAGGGTTCTGAAGCTTTCTTT,CASSLTQGSEAFF
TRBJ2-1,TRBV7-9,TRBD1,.,TGTGCCAGCAGCTTATGGGACAGGGAACACAATGAGCAGTTCTTC,CASSLWDREHNEQFF